These T cell receptor beta chains were read from a single sample in a study of T cell repertoires in cytomegalovirus infection. TCRdb used MiXCR to reprocess the reads, holding one entry per CDR3 protein. This sample has around 300,000 distinct CDR3 sequences, with about 23% found just once. Sequencing was done on a sample of PBMCs. The receptors come from a human donor in good health (CMV status not recorded). Some clones in this sample may be carry-over from other donors' samples. The CDR3 runs from the conserved cysteine through the conserved F or W. Size tells how often a clone was seen (once, few, many) or the class of an expanded clone, and some rows leave it out.

v_call: TRBV20-1
clone_size: -
j_call: TRBJ1-2
cdr3_aa: CIARGPDNYGYTF

v_call: TRBV24-1
clone_size: few
j_call: TRBJ1-2
cdr3_aa: CATSEPGTGGVYGYTF

v_call: TRBV4-1
clone_size: few
j_call: TRBJ1-3
cdr3_aa: CASSQPTENRNTIYF

v_call: TRBV7-2
clone_size: few
j_call: TRBJ2-7
cdr3_aa: CASSLVGGNEQYF

v_call: TRBV20-1
clone_size: -
j_call: TRBJ2-2
cdr3_aa: CSAVEGSWTGELFF

v_call: TRBV6-2/TRBV6-3
clone_size: -
j_call: TRBJ2-2
cdr3_aa: CASSPGQGGTGELFF

v_call: TRBV5-1
clone_size: -
j_call: TRBJ2-1
cdr3_aa: CASSTLPSGGAEEQFF

v_call: TRBV28
clone_size: few
j_call: TRBJ1-1
cdr3_aa: CASSPGWDTEAFF

v_call: TRBV12-3/TRBV12-4
clone_size: many
j_call: TRBJ2-5
cdr3_aa: CASSLRTGIAETQYF

v_call: TRBV7-2
clone_size: many
j_call: TRBJ2-1
cdr3_aa: CASSLAPGPYNEQFF

v_call: TRBV20-1
clone_size: -
j_call: TRBJ2-4
cdr3_aa: CSAETGEDIQYF

v_call: TRBV18
clone_size: -
j_call: TRBJ1-5
cdr3_aa: CASSKGGAEQPQHF

v_call: TRBV18
clone_size: -
j_call: TRBJ1-1
cdr3_aa: CASRTGIDTEAFF

v_call: TRBV5-5
clone_size: -
j_call: TRBJ2-1
cdr3_aa: CASSSLAGGLNEQFF

v_call: TRBV7-2
clone_size: few
j_call: TRBJ2-5
cdr3_aa: CASSLSGDSQETQYF

v_call: TRBV11-1
clone_size: many
j_call: TRBJ1-5
cdr3_aa: CASSLRDNQPQHF

v_call: TRBV28
clone_size: few
j_call: TRBJ2-7
cdr3_aa: CASSSTVPYEQYF

v_call: TRBV19
clone_size: -
j_call: TRBJ1-1
cdr3_aa: CASMRQGGLNTEAFF

v_call: TRBV7-2
clone_size: many
j_call: TRBJ2-5
cdr3_aa: CASSLRSRGVQETQYF

v_call: TRBV29-1
clone_size: few
j_call: TRBJ2-7
cdr3_aa: CSVAQGASEQYF

v_call: TRBV27
clone_size: -
j_call: TRBJ2-5
cdr3_aa: CASSGTGQTQYF

v_call: TRBV28
clone_size: -
j_call: TRBJ2-5
cdr3_aa: CASSSRIQETQYF

v_call: TRBV20-1
clone_size: -
j_call: TRBJ2-7
cdr3_aa: CSARLTASREQYF

v_call: TRBV11-2
clone_size: -
j_call: TRBJ2-7
cdr3_aa: CASRGASYEQYF

v_call: TRBV7-6
clone_size: many
j_call: TRBJ2-1
cdr3_aa: CASSSTSGVYNEQFF

v_call: TRBV4-3
clone_size: few
j_call: TRBJ2-3
cdr3_aa: CASSQAGRRQPDTQYF

v_call: TRBV11-2
clone_size: -
j_call: TRBJ2-4
cdr3_aa: CASSFVEDGIQSF

v_call: TRBV18
clone_size: -
j_call: TRBJ1-1
cdr3_aa: CASSIGRVHTEAFF

v_call: TRBV7-9
clone_size: few
j_call: TRBJ1-2
cdr3_aa: CASSLADGANYGYTF

v_call: TRBV19
clone_size: -
j_call: TRBJ2-4
cdr3_aa: CASSMTPSEVNIQYF

v_call: TRBV18
clone_size: -
j_call: TRBJ1-1
cdr3_aa: CASSQTGTGTEAFF

v_call: TRBV24-1
clone_size: -
j_call: TRBJ2-7
cdr3_aa: CATSDPDRSTYEQYF

v_call: TRBV7-6
clone_size: few
j_call: TRBJ2-2
cdr3_aa: CASSPLKGQGYTGELFF

v_call: TRBV11-2
clone_size: few
j_call: TRBJ2-7
cdr3_aa: CASSRWTYEQYF

v_call: TRBV12-3/TRBV12-4
clone_size: -
j_call: TRBJ2-3
cdr3_aa: CASSFLEGKDTQYF

v_call: TRBV7-2
clone_size: many
j_call: TRBJ2-7
cdr3_aa: CASSLKDSRAYEQYF

v_call: TRBV20-1
clone_size: -
j_call: TRBJ1-6
cdr3_aa: CSAKFQMGTNNSPLHF

v_call: TRBV11-2
clone_size: -
j_call: TRBJ2-4
cdr3_aa: CASSSSGTNIQYF

v_call: TRBV11-2
clone_size: few
j_call: TRBJ2-6
cdr3_aa: CASSLSPREMRGANVLTF

v_call: TRBV11-2
clone_size: -
j_call: TRBJ2-3
cdr3_aa: CASSSVDSLTDTQYF

v_call: TRBV7-2
clone_size: many
j_call: TRBJ2-1
cdr3_aa: CASSLGKGYEQFF

v_call: TRBV18
clone_size: -
j_call: TRBJ1-6
cdr3_aa: CASSIRPEISPLHF

v_call: TRBV20-1
clone_size: -
j_call: TRBJ2-1
cdr3_aa: CSASPSGRSPYNEQFF

v_call: TRBV7-9
clone_size: few
j_call: TRBJ2-2
cdr3_aa: CASSLGKPNTGELFF

v_call: TRBV14
clone_size: -
j_call: TRBJ2-7
cdr3_aa: CASSPNIGTGASYEQYF

v_call: TRBV29-1
clone_size: few
j_call: TRBJ2-5
cdr3_aa: CSVGASGGFETQYF

v_call: TRBV7-6
clone_size: -
j_call: TRBJ2-7
cdr3_aa: CASSTPLAGSKNEQYF

v_call: TRBV7-9
clone_size: many
j_call: TRBJ2-2
cdr3_aa: CASSFGTGRTGELFF

v_call: TRBV7-2
clone_size: few
j_call: TRBJ1-3
cdr3_aa: CASSERQGAGNTIYF